This T cell receptor beta chain originates from a study of regulatory T cells in long-lasting Graves disease. Study-wide results and limits: With persistent disease, TRBV28, TRBJ1-2 and TRBJ2-5 were the favored segments. Among persistent patients, a larger number of public clonotypes were shared (approximately 2,900) than among newly diagnosed patients (966).

Arm-PCR of CDR3 regions and iRepertoire HTBI primers were used to build TCR beta libraries. TCRdb fed the multiplex PCR reads into MiXCR, producing one record per CDR3 protein. Of some 420,000 distinct CDR3 sequences detected, less than 25% appear once; the ten largest clones hold 13%. This clonotype was counted only a few times. What it binds is unknown. Time point defined: persistent/refractory GD, antithyroid drugs over 5 years with positive TRAb. Extracted RNA from PBMCs served as the source of the TCR library. Graves' disease diagnosis relied on American Thyroid Association guidelines. Roughly 10-milliliter peripheral blood samples went into EDTA tubes. Germline CDR1 LGHDT, CDR2 YNNKEL (reference sequence). The CDR3 extends over 16 amino acids.

The sample in question was peripheral blood mononuclear cells (PBMCs), obtained when the disease was refractory, from a patient treated with antithyroid drugs. V usage is TRBV3-1 and J usage is TRBJ1-5; 9 bases line up with TRBD1. The receptor comes from a female donor with Graves disease. CDR3 sequence reads: CAYRRDRDFLDQPQHF. In nucleotides, the CDR3 is TGTGCATACAGACGGGACAGGGATTTCCTCGATCAGCCCCAGCATTTT.